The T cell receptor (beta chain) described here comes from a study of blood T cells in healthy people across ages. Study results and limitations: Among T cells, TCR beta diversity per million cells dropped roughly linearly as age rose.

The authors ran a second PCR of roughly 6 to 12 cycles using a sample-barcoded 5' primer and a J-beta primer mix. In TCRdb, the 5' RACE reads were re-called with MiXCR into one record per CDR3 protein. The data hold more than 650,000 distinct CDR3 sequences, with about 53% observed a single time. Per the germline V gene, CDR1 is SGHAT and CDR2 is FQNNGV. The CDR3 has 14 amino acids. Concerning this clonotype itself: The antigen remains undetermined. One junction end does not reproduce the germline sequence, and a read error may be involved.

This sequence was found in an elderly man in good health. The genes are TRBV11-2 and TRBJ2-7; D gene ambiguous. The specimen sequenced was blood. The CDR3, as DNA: TGTGCCAACAGCTTAGCCCTACAATCGGGCGAGCAGTACTTC. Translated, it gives CANSLALQSGEQYF.